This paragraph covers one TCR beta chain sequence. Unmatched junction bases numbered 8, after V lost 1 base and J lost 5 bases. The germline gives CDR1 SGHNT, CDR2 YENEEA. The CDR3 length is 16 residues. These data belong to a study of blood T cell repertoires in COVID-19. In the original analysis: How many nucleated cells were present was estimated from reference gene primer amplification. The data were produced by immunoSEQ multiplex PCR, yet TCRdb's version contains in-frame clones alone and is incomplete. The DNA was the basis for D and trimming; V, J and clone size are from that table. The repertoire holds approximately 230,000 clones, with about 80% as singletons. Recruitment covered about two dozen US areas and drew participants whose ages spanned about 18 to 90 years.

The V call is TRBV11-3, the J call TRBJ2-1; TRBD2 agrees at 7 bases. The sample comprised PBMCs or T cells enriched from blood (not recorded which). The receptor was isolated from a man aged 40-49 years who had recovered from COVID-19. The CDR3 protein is CASSLGLAGVDNEQFF. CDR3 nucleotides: TGTGCCAGCAGCTTAGGATTGGCGGGAGTGGACAATGAGCAGTTCTTC.